This entry lists 3 T cell receptor beta chains sequenced from one sample in a study of T cell repertoires in cytomegalovirus infection. These receptors are not linked to any known antigen. Via MiXCR, TCRdb re-called the reads, giving one row per CDR3 protein. The sample contains fewer than 1,000,000 distinct CDR3 sequences, approximately 31% of which appear only once. The starting material was cultured CD8+ T cells from PBMCs, obtained from culture after CMV antigen stimulation. The receptor set was obtained from a human donor in good health (CMV status not recorded). Some clones in this sample may be carry-over from other donors' samples.

At least ten counts were recorded for this clonotype. The rearrangement uses TRBV7-9 and TRBJ1-2; D remains ambiguous. Germline CDR1 SEHNR, CDR2 FQNEAQ (reference sequence). Trimming pared 1 base from V and 4 bases from J, leaving 7 bases between. The CDR3 runs to 13 residues. CDR3 sequence (DNA): TGTGCCAGCAGCTTAGTACAGAGCTATGGCTACACCTTC. It is translated as CASSLVQSYGYTF.

The CDR3 sequence is CASSIGTEQFF. The DNA of the CDR3 is TGTGCCAGCAGCATAGGGACGGAGCAGTTCTTC. The chain has TRBV19 and TRBJ2-1; D may match TRBD1 or TRBD2 (5 bases each). Germline CDR1 LNHDA, CDR2 SQIVND (reference sequence). V shed 9 bases and J shed 10 bases, with 13 bases lying between them. This CDR3 is 11 amino acids long.

This clonotype was observed at least ten times. The chain links TRBV19 to TRBJ1-1; D might be TRBD1 (5 bases). Germline-derived CDR1 and CDR2 are LNHDA and SQIVND (reference sequence). The V end lost 1 base, the J end lost 6 bases, and 9 bases lay between the germline ends. This CDR3 is 13 amino acids long. The CDR3 spells CASSIGGMAEAFF. The CDR3, as DNA: TGTGCCAGTAGTATAGGGGGGATGGCTGAAGCTTTCTTT.